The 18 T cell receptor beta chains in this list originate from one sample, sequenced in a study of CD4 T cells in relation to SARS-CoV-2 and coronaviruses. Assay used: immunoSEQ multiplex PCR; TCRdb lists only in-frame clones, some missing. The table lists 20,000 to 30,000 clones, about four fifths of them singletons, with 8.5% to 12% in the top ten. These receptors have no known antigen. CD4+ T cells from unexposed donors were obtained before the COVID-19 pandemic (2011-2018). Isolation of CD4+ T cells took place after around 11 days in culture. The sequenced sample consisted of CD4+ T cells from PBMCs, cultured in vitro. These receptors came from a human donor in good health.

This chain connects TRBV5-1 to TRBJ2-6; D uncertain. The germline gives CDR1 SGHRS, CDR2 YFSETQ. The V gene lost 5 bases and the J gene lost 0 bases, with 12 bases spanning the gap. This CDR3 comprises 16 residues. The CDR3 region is CASRRDTASGANVLTF. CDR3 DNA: TGCGCCAGCAGACGAGACACTGCCTCTGGGGCCAACGTCCTGACTTTC.

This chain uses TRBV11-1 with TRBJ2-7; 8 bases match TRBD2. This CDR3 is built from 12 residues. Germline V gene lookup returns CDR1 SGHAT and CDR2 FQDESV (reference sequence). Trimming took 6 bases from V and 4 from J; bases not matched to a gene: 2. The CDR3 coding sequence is TGTGCCAGCAGGGGACTAGGGTACGAGCAGTACTTC. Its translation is CASRGLGYEQYF.

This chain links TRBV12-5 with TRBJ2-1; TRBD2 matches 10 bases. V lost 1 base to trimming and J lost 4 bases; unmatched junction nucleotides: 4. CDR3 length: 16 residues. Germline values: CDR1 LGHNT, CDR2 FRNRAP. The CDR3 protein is CASGLEASGGYNEQFF. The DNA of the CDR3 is TGTGCTAGTGGTTTGGAGGCTAGCGGGGGATACAATGAGCAGTTCTTC.

The CDR3 nucleotides read TGTGCCAGCAGCATAGGGGGTGCCGGGGAGCTGTTTTTT. Its translation: CASSIGGAGELFF. The chain combines TRBV7-8 with TRBJ2-2, with D perhaps TRBD1 (6 bases). Trimming stripped 5 bases from V and 6 bases from J, with 10 bases between. The CDR3 loop spans 13 amino acids. Germline V CDR1 and CDR2: SGHVS, FQNEAQ.

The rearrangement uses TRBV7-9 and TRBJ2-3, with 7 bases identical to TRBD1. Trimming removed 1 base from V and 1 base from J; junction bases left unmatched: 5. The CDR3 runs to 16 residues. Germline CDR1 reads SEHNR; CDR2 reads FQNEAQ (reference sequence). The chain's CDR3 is CASSLVVGTGTDTQYF. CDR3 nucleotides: TGTGCCAGCAGCTTAGTCGTTGGGACAGGCACAGATACGCAGTATTTT.

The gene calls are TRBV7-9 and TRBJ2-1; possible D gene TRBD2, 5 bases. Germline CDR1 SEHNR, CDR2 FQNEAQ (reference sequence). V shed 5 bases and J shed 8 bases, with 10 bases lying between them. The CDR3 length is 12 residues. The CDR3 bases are TGTGCCAGCAGCCGTCGGCGGGATGAGCAGTTCTTC. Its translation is CASSRRRDEQFF.

CDR3 nucleotides: TGTGCCAGCTCACCGCCCGGACTCGCCTACGAGCAGTACTTC. This encodes CASSPPGLAYEQYF. The chain carries TRBV18 and TRBJ2-7; D perhaps matches TRBD2 (5 bases). The V and J ends lost 3 bases and 2 bases respectively, with 11 bases between them. The CDR3 runs 14 residues. Germline loops: CDR1 KGHSH, CDR2 LQKENI.

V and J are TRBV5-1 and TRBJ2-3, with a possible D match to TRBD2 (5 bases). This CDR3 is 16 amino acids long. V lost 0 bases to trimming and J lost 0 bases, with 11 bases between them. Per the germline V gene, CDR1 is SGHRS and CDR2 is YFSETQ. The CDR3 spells CASSLEASPSTDTQYF. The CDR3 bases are TGCGCCAGCAGCTTGGAGGCTAGCCCCAGCACAGATACGCAGTATTTT. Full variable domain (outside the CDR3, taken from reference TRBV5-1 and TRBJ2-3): KAGVTQTPRYLIKTRGQQVTLSCSPISGHRSVSWYQQTPGQGLQFLFEYFSETQRNKGNFPGRFSGRQFSNSRSEMNVSTLELGDSALYLCASSLEASPSTDTQYFGPGTRLTVL.

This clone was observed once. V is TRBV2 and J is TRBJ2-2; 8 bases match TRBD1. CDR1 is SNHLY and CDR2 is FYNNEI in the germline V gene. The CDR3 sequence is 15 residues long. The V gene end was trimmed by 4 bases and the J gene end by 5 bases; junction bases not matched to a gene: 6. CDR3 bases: TGTGCCAGCAGTGGGTTACGGACAGGGACCGGGGAGCTGTTTTTT. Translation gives CASSGLRTGTGELFF.

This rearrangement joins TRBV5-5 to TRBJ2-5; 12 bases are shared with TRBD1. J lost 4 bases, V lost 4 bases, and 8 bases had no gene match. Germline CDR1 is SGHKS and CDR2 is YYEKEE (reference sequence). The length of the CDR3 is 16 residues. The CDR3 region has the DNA TGTGCCAGCAGCATGCCCCGGGACAGGGGGCGAGAGACCCAGTACTTC. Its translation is CASSMPRDRGRETQYF. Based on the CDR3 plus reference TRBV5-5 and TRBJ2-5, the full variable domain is DAGVTQSPTHLIKTRGQQVTLRCSPISGHKSVSWYQQVLGQGPQFIFQYYEKEERGRGNFPDRFSARQFPNYSSELNVNALLLGDSALYLCASSMPRDRGRETQYFGPGTRLLVL.

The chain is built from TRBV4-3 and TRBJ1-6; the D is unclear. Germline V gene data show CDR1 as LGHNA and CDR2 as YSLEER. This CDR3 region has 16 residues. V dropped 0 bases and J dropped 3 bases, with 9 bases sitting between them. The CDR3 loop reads CASSQDFNNYNSPLHF. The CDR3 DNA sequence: TGCGCCAGCAGCCAAGATTTTAACAACTATAATTCACCCCTCCACTTT.

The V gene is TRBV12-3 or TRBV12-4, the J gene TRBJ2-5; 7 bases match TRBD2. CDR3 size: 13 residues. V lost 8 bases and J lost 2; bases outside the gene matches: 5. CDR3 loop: CASSGGVQETQYF. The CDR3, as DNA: TGTGCCAGCTCTGGGGGGGTTCAAGAGACCCAGTACTTC.

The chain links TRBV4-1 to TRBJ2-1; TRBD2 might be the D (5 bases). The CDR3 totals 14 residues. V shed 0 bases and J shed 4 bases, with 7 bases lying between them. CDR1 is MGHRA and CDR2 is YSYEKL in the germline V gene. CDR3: CASSQDRTYNEQFF. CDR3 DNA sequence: TGCGCCAGCAGCCAAGATCGGACTTACAATGAGCAGTTCTTC.

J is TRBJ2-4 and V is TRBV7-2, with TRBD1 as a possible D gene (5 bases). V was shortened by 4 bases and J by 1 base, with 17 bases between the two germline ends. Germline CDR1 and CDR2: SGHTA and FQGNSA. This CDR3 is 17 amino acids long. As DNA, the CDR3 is TGTGCCAGCAGCTCCGCTTTGGGGCGGCGGGCCAAAAACATTCAGTACTTC. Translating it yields CASSSALGRRAKNIQYF. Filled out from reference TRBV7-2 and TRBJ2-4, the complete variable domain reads GAGVSQSPSNKVTEKGKDVELRCDPISGHTALYWYRQSLGQGLEFLIYFQGNSAPDKSGLPSDRFSAERTGGSVSTLTIQRTQQEDSAVYLCASSSALGRRAKNIQYFGAGTRLSVL.

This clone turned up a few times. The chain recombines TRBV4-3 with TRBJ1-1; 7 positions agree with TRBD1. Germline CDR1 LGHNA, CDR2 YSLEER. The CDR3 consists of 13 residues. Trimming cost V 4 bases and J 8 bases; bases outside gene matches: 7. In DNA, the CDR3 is TGCGCCAGCAGCCTCTTTTGGGACAGCGAAGCTTTCTTT. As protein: CASSLFWDSEAFF.

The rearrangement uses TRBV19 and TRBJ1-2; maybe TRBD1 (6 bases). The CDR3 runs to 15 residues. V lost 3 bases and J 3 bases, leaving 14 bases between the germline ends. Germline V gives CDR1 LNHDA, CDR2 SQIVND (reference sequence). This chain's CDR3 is CASSIVEEGDYGYTF. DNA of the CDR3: TGTGCCAGTAGTATCGTGGAGGAGGGGGACTATGGCTACACCTTC.

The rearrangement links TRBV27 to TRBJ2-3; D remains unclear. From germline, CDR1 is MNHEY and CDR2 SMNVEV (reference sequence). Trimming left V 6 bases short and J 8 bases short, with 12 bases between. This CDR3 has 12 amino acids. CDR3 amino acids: CASSRPRGTQYF. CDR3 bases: TGTGCCAGCAGCCGGCCGAGAGGTACGCAGTATTTT.

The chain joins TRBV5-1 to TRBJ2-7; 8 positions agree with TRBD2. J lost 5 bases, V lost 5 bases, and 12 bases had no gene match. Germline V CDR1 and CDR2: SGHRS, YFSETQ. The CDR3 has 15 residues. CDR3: CASSSQAAGAHEQYF. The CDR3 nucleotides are TGCGCCAGCAGTTCCCAGGCAGCGGGAGCACACGAGCAGTACTTC.